This T cell receptor beta chain was obtained from a study of blood T cell repertoires in COVID-19. For the study at large: The United States, Italy and Spain provided the acute and convalescent COVID-19 samples. Sources were T cells, B-cell-depleted T cells, or PBMCs; the material itself was cDNA or gDNA.

This clone was detected only once. The CDR3 consists of 17 residues. The V end lost 4 bases, the J end lost 4 bases, and 20 bases lay between the germline ends. CDR1 is SGHTA and CDR2 is FQGNSA in the germline V gene. Authors' data handling: By means of reference gene primer amplification, nucleated cell counts were estimated. TCRdb's copy holds only in-frame clones and misses some; the assay was immunoSEQ multiplex PCR. D and trimming were read from the DNA, whereas the V and J calls and clone size are those reported in that table. The data contain roughly 100,000 clones, 87% of them seen just once; the ten biggest clones take up 5.2%. Seattle's enrolled individuals joined amid active infection and were then monitored longitudinally.

The genes are TRBV7-2 and TRBJ1-3; D perhaps matches TRBD1 (6 bases). Material: peripheral blood. This TCR came from a woman in her forties or fifties with COVID-19, enrolled during active disease. CDR3 sequence reads: CASSSTRGTNLGNTIYF. DNA for the CDR3: TGTGCCAGCAGCTCTACTCGTGGGACAAACCTCGGAAACACCATATATTTT.